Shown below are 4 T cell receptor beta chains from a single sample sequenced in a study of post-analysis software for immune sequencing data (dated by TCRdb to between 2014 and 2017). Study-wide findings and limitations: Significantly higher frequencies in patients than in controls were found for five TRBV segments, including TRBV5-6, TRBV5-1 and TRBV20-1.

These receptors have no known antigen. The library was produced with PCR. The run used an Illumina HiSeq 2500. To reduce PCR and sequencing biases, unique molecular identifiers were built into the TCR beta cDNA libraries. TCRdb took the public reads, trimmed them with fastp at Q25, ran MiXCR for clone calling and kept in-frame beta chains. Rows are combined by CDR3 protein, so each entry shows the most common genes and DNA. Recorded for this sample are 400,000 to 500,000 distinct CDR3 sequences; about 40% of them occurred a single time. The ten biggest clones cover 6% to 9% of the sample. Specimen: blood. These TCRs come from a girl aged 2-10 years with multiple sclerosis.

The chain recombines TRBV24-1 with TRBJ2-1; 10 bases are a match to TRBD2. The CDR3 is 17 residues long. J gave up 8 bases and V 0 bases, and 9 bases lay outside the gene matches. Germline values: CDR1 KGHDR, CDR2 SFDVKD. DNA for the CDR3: TGTGCCACCAGTGATTTGCAGTCTAGCGGGAGAGGCCATGAGCAGTTCTTC. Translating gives CATSDLQSSGRGHEQFF.

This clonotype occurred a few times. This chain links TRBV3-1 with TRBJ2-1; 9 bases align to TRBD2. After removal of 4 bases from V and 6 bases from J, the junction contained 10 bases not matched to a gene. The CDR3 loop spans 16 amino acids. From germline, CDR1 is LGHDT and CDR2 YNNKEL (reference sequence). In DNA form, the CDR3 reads TGTGCCAGCAGCCGGGTAGCGGGGGCCACCGTCAATGAGCAGTTCTTC. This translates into CASSRVAGATVNEQFF.

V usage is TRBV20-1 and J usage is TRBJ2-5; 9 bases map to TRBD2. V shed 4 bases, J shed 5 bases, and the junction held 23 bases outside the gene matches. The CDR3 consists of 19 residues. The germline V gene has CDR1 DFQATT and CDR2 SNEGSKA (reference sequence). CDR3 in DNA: TGCAGTGCTAAGGGCATAGAAAGTGGACGAGCGGGAGGCCGGGAGACCCAGTACTTC. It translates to CSAKGIESGRAGGRETQYF.

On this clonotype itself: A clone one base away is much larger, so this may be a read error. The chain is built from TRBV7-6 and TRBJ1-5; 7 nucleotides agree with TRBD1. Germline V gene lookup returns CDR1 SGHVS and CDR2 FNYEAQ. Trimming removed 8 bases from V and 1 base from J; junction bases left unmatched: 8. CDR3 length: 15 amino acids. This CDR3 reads CASGPQQGSNQPQHF. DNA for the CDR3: TGTGCCAGCGGCCCTCAACAGGGGAGCAATCAGCCCCAGCATTTT.